This T cell receptor (beta chain) was captured in a study of regulatory T cells in long-lasting Graves disease. Study-wide results and caveats: Persistent patients had a count of shared public clonotypes (about 2,500) that exceeded that of new patients (about 930).

As for time point: newly diagnosed GD, antithyroid drugs for less than 3 months. After RNA was extracted from PBMCs, the TCR library was made from it. Per the germline V gene, CDR1 is MGHRA and CDR2 is YSYEKL. The V gene lost 2 bases and the J gene lost 4 bases, with 11 bases spanning the gap. The CDR3 consists of 14 residues. Arm-PCR with iRepertoire HTBI primers amplified the CDR3 regions for these TCR beta libraries. TCRdb re-called the multiplex PCR reads with MiXCR, one entry per CDR3 protein. Of 400,000 to 500,000 distinct CDR3 sequences in the sample, about 15% were seen once. This clonotype was seen only a few times. The antigen remains undetermined. In addition, the sample was reused for a study of T cells in Graves' hyperthyroidism and ophthalmopathy.

The input for sequencing was peripheral blood mononuclear cells (PBMCs), taken at new diagnosis, from a patient treated with antithyroid drugs. The sequence was obtained from a woman in her forties with Graves disease. This chain links TRBV4-1 with TRBJ1-1; possible D gene TRBD1, 5 bases. CDR3 nucleotides: TGCGCCAGCAGCCAAAGGGTGAGGGGCACTGAAGCTTTCTTT. Translation: CASSQRVRGTEAFF.